This T cell receptor (beta chain) was recorded in a study of response to subunit inactivated influenza vaccine. Study-level results: The authors suggested that few new T cells are recruited per seasonal influenza vaccination.

MiXCR was run by TCRdb on the RT-PCR reads, yielding one entry per CDR3 protein. The table records 700,000 to 900,000 distinct CDR3 sequences, around 20% of them present only once. Many counts were recorded for this clonotype. Its antigen is not known. Germline CDR1 SGHDT, CDR2 YYEEEE. The germline V and J ends were trimmed by 7 bases and 0 bases, with 16 bases remaining between them. The CDR3 has 15 amino acids. The chain recombines TRBV5-6 with TRBJ2-5; TRBD2 might be the D (5 bases). This TCR was recovered from a man aged 50-59 years who received an inactivated influenza vaccine. The sequences come from PBMCs from blood, collected more than 4 days after vaccination. For the CDR3, the DNA is TGTGCCAGCGCTAGCCGGACTTTGTACCAAGAGACCCAGTACTTC. It specifies CASASRTLYQETQYF.